Shown below are 23 T cell receptor beta chains from a single sample sequenced in a study of control samples from healthy donors and cancer patients. Profiled with immunoSEQ multiplex PCR; TCRdb holds only in-frame clones, not every one. The sample records 90,000 to 130,000 clones, approximately 88% being singletons. The specimen sequenced was PBMCs. The receptors come from an older woman with lung cancer.

Worth noting for this clone: An end of the junction differs from the germline gene, which may be a read error. V gene TRBV10-3 combines with J gene TRBJ1-1; D is perhaps TRBD1 (6 bases). The CDR3 loop spans 15 amino acids. Looked up from germline, CDR1 is ENHRY and CDR2 is SYGVKD. The CDR3 sequence: CATQREGGLNTKAFF. CDR3 bases: TGTGCCACGCAACGGGAGGGGGGCCTGAACACTAAAGCTTTCTTT.

The chain joins TRBV12-3 or TRBV12-4 to TRBJ1-2, with D maybe TRBD1 (5 bases). V was trimmed by 7 bases and J by 4 bases, leaving 13 bases between them. The CDR3 spans 13 residues. CDR3 in amino acids: CASTPFQGYGYTF. CDR3 DNA: TGTGCCAGCACCCCCTTTCAGGGCTATGGCTACACCTTC.

The chain links TRBV6-6 to TRBJ2-1; 10 positions match TRBD2. Germline V gene lookup returns CDR1 MNHNY and CDR2 SVGAGI (reference sequence). The CDR3 is 16 amino acids. Trimming removed 6 bases from V and 3 bases from J; junction bases left unmatched: 8. The CDR3 DNA follows: TGTGCCAGCAGCCCTCTGACTAGCGGGTACTACAATGAGCAGTTCTTC. Amino acid sequence: CASSPLTSGYYNEQFF.

The rearrangement joins TRBV12-3 or TRBV12-4 to TRBJ2-7; D gene uncertain. This CDR3 comprises 13 residues. With 6 bases removed from V and 2 bases from J, the gap between germline ends came to 11 bases. CDR3 bases: TGTGCCAGCAGGCCGACCGCTGCCTACGAGCAGTACTTC. It yields the protein CASRPTAAYEQYF.

This clone has only one observation. This chain joins TRBV4-1 and TRBJ2-1; D unresolved. The CDR3 length is 11 residues. Germline values: CDR1 MGHRA, CDR2 YSYEKL. Trimming cost V 3 bases and J 12 bases, with 9 bases left between them. CDR3 loop: CASSHDIGQFF. In DNA form, the CDR3 reads TGCGCCAGCAGCCATGATATTGGGCAGTTCTTC.

The rearrangement joins TRBV13 to TRBJ2-3, with TRBD2 matching 8 bases. V was clipped by 0 bases and J by 4 bases; unmatched bases: 3. The germline V gene encodes CDR1 PRHDT and CDR2 FYEKMQ (reference sequence). The CDR3 length is 15 residues. The CDR3: CASSLGGSGADTQYF. Written as DNA, the CDR3 is TGTGCCAGCAGCTTAGGAGGTAGCGGGGCAGATACGCAGTATTTT.

This clone is a singleton in its sample. The J gene is TRBJ2-5, the V gene TRBV30; 9 bases align to TRBD1. V gave up 3 bases and J gave up 3 bases; unmatched junction bases: 2. The germline V gene has CDR1 GTSNPN and CDR2 SVGIG (reference sequence). This CDR3 is 13 amino acids long. The CDR3 loop reads CAWRGQGKETQYF. CDR3 nucleotides: TGTGCCTGGAGGGGACAGGGTAAAGAGACCCAGTACTTC.

A note on this clone: At the DNA level, this CDR3 is encoded by other sequences in the same sample as well. The chain couples TRBV27 to TRBJ2-7; D remains ambiguous. The CDR3 has 15 amino acids. V lost 0 bases to trimming and J lost 2 bases, with 11 bases between them. Germline CDR1 and CDR2: MNHEY and SMNVEV (reference sequence). The CDR3 here is CASSLSSRGPYEQYF. The DNA for the CDR3 is TGTGCCAGCAGTTTATCGTCTCGCGGACCCTACGAGCAGTACTTC.

The chain uses TRBV7-9 and TRBJ2-2; no reliable D call. Germline V gene data show CDR1 as SEHNR and CDR2 as FQNEAQ (reference sequence). Trimming left V 3 bases short and J 2 bases short, with 19 bases between. This CDR3 comprises 18 residues. The CDR3 reads CASSFPTGGRVNTGELFF. The CDR3 DNA is TGTGCCAGCAGCTTTCCAACGGGTGGGCGCGTTAACACCGGGGAGCTGTTTTTT.

The rearrangement joins TRBV5-1 to TRBJ1-2; D is unresolved. The CDR3 length is 17 residues. V dropped 2 bases and J dropped 4 bases, with 21 bases sitting between them. Germline CDR1 is SGHRS and CDR2 is YFSETQ. CDR3 sequence reads: CASSFTALGGRGYGYTF. The CDR3 bases are TGCGCCAGCAGCTTCACTGCCTTAGGCGGACGGGGCTATGGCTACACCTTC.

This clone was observed a handful of times. The chain carries TRBV4-2 and TRBJ2-1; 10 nucleotides agree with TRBD2. CDR3 length equals 18 residues. The V gene's germline CDR1 is LGHNA and CDR2 YNFKEQ. Trimming removed 0 bases from V and 6 bases from J; junction bases left unmatched: 11. Written as DNA, the CDR3 is TGTGCCAGCAGCCAAGATACGGTGGCTAGCGGGAGTGTCAATGAGCAGTTCTTC. It codes for CASSQDTVASGSVNEQFF.

This sequence joins TRBV24-1 and TRBJ1-5; maybe TRBD1 (5 bases). The V gene's germline CDR1 is KGHDR and CDR2 SFDVKD. V dropped 2 bases and J dropped 1 base, with 11 bases sitting between them. The CDR3 totals 16 residues. The CDR3 DNA reads as TGTGCCACCAGTGATTCAGGGCAGGTGAGCAATCAGCCCCAGCATTTT. Amino acid sequence: CATSDSGQVSNQPQHF.

The genes are TRBV4-3 and TRBJ2-7; D is perhaps TRBD2 (5 bases). Trimming took off 0 bases at V and 3 bases at J, with 12 bases between the two ends. Germline V gene data show CDR1 as LGHNA and CDR2 as YSLEER. The CDR3 is 15 residues long. The CDR3 reads CASSQDSQTIYEQYF. The CDR3 nucleotides read TGCGCCAGCAGCCAAGATAGCCAGACTATCTACGAGCAGTACTTC.

The chain employs TRBV5-6 and TRBJ2-5; 7 positions agree with TRBD1. The length of the CDR3 is 15 residues. The V gene end was trimmed by 5 bases and the J gene end by 0 bases; junction bases not matched to a gene: 7. Germline CDR1 and CDR2: SGHDT and YYEEEE. CDR3 protein: CASRIGTVYQETQYF. Here the CDR3 DNA reads TGTGCCAGCAGGATTGGGACAGTGTACCAAGAGACCCAGTACTTC.

The rearrangement uses TRBV7-2 and TRBJ2-3, with 9 nucleotides matching TRBD1. This CDR3 is built from 16 residues. Germline-derived CDR1 and CDR2 are SGHTA and FQGNSA. V lost 1 base, J lost 3 bases, and 5 bases stayed unmatched. The CDR3 sequence is CASSLVGTGNTDTQYF. In DNA, the CDR3 is TGTGCCAGCAGCTTAGTTGGGACAGGGAATACAGATACGCAGTATTTT.

V usage is TRBV20-1 and J usage is TRBJ1-1; 8 bases line up with TRBD1. Germline CDR1 DFQATT, CDR2 SNEGSKA (reference sequence). J lost 6 bases, V lost 3 bases, and 6 bases had no gene match. CDR3 size: 13 residues. The CDR3 here is CSASAQGAAEAFF. CDR3 DNA sequence: TGCAGTGCTAGTGCGCAGGGGGCCGCTGAAGCTTTCTTT.

This rearrangement joins TRBV28 to TRBJ2-3; D remains unclear. The CDR3 consists of 16 residues. Trimming pared 3 bases from V and 2 bases from J, leaving 15 bases between. Germline V gene data show CDR1 as MDHEN and CDR2 as SYDVKM. The CDR3 nucleotides read TGTGCCAGCAGTTTGGAGTCATTGGCGTCCACAGATACGCAGTATTTT. Protein sequence: CASSLESLASTDTQYF.

The chain carries TRBV6-1 and TRBJ1-2, with 7 bases fitting TRBD1. This CDR3 has 17 amino acids. The germline CDR1 and CDR2 sequences are MNHNS and SASEGT. Unmatched junction bases numbered 19, after V lost 4 bases and J lost 8 bases. The CDR3 loop is CASSVPFDREWFRGYTF. The CDR3 DNA follows: TGTGCCAGCAGTGTTCCCTTTGACAGGGAGTGGTTTAGGGGCTACACCTTC.

The J gene is TRBJ1-1, the V gene TRBV30; maybe TRBD1 (5 bases). The V gene's germline CDR1 is GTSNPN and CDR2 SVGIG (reference sequence). The CDR3 is 14 residues long. Trimming shortened V by 2 bases and J by 1 base, and 11 bases separated the two germline ends. Written as DNA, the CDR3 is TGTGCCTGGAGTCCGTATCAGGGGAACACTGAAGCTTTCTTT. The encoded protein is CAWSPYQGNTEAFF.

This rearrangement joins TRBV7-2 to TRBJ1-3; D gene ambiguous. This CDR3 region has 11 residues. The germline CDR1 and CDR2 sequences are SGHTA and FQGNSA. Trimming stripped 5 bases from V and 5 bases from J, with 4 bases between. In DNA form, the CDR3 reads TGTGCCAGCAGCGCTAGAAACACCATATATTTT. Its protein product is CASSARNTIYF.

The chain employs TRBV5-1 and TRBJ2-2; 8 bases fit TRBD1. CDR1 and CDR2 from the germline V gene are SGHRS and YFSETQ. V shed 4 bases and J 7 bases; nucleotides not matched to a gene: 12. The CDR3 sequence is 16 residues long. CDR3 sequence: CASSDTTVQGVGELFF. The CDR3 coding sequence is TGCGCCAGCAGCGACACCACCGTACAGGGGGTCGGGGAGCTGTTTTTT.

The rearrangement joins TRBV7-8 to TRBJ2-7; TRBD2 is a possible D gene (5 bases). CDR3 length: 15 amino acids. V was cut by 8 bases and J by 0 bases, with 17 bases left in between. Germline CDR1 reads SGHVS; CDR2 reads FQNEAQ. The CDR3 bases are TGTGCCAGCGCCCGGGGAAAAACCGACTCCTACGAGCAGTACTTC. It is translated as CASARGKTDSYEQYF.

V and J are TRBV5-1 and TRBJ2-7, with TRBD1 identical over 11 bases. With 4 bases clipped from V and 2 bases from J, the junction kept 5 bases outside the gene matches. This CDR3 comprises 15 residues. Germline CDR1 SGHRS, CDR2 YFSETQ. The CDR3 here is CASSKGQGVPYEQYF. CDR3 nucleotide sequence: TGCGCCAGCAGCAAGGGACAGGGGGTCCCCTACGAGCAGTACTTC. The full variable domain, completed using reference TRBV5-1 and TRBJ2-7, is KAGVTQTPRYLIKTRGQQVTLSCSPISGHRSVSWYQQTPGQGLQFLFEYFSETQRNKGNFPGRFSGRQFSNSRSEMNVSTLELGDSALYLCASSKGQGVPYEQYFGPGTRLTVT.